Shown below are 28 T cell receptor beta chains from a single sample sequenced in a study of blood T cell repertoires in COVID-19 (dated by TCRdb to 2019 to 2021). Libraries were made using the immunoSEQ multiplex PCR assay. The clones in this table, taken by TCRdb from immuneACCESS, are in-frame only. Not every clone is retained; where verified, under half of the shortfall comes from an unresolved V gene, and the cause of the rest is unknown. The sample yields a few hundred thousand clones; 88% were counted once. The ten biggest clones cover roughly an eighth of the sample. The specimen was peripheral blood. Every receptor here comes from a woman in her 50s with COVID-19, enrolled during active disease.

The chain joins TRBV5-1 to TRBJ2-1, with 13 bases aligning to TRBD2. The J segment lost 1 base and the V segment lost 4 bases, leaving 5 bases of the junction unmatched. CDR1 and CDR2 (germline): SGHRS, YFSETQ. This CDR3 is built from 17 residues. CDR3 amino acids: CASSAGTSGVSYNEQFF. CDR3 coding DNA: TGCGCCAGCAGCGCCGGGACTAGCGGGGTATCCTACAATGAGCAGTTCTTC. The full variable domain, with the rest looked up from reference TRBV5-1 and TRBJ2-1, is KAGVTQTPRYLIKTRGQQVTLSCSPISGHRSVSWYQQTPGQGLQFLFEYFSETQRNKGNFPGRFSGRQFSNSRSEMNVSTLELGDSALYLCASSAGTSGVSYNEQFFGPGTRLTVL.

J is TRBJ1-1 and V is TRBV2; 10 nucleotides match TRBD1. The germline CDR1 and CDR2 sequences are SNHLY and FYNNEI. This CDR3 is 14 amino acids long. V dropped 8 bases and J dropped 7; count of bases not matched to a gene: 10. The CDR3 protein is CASRGWDRGFEAFF. The CDR3 DNA follows: TGTGCCAGCCGCGGGTGGGACAGGGGATTTGAAGCTTTCTTT.

This chain joins TRBV29-1 and TRBJ2-7, with 9 bases fitting TRBD1. Unmatched junction bases numbered 2, after V lost 6 bases and J lost 2 bases. This CDR3 contains 12 residues. The V gene's germline CDR1 is SQVTM and CDR2 ANQGSEA. The CDR3 here is CSVGTGPYEQYF. DNA for the CDR3: TGCAGCGTCGGGACAGGGCCCTACGAGCAGTACTTC.

This rearrangement joins TRBV20-1 to TRBJ2-5; the D is unclear. The CDR3 runs to 11 residues. Germline CDR1 DFQATT, CDR2 SNEGSKA (reference sequence). V lost 5 bases and J lost 5, with 9 bases in between. As DNA, the CDR3 is TGCAGTGCTGAGAGGCAGGAGACCCAGTACTTC. This codes for CSAERQETQYF.

V usage is TRBV7-3 and J usage is TRBJ2-1; TRBD2 is a possible D gene (6 bases). Per germline, CDR1 SGHTA and CDR2 FQGTGA. This CDR3 has 15 residues. V was cut by 2 bases and J by 0 bases, with 8 bases left in between. The CDR3 loop is CASSLLGGSYNEQFF. The CDR3, as DNA: TGTGCCAGCAGCTTACTGGGGGGCTCCTACAATGAGCAGTTCTTC.

Points on this clone: The same CDR3 also results from other DNA sequences found in this sample. The chain couples TRBV7-9 to TRBJ1-5; D gene uncertain. Germline-derived CDR1 and CDR2 are SEHNR and FQNEAQ (reference sequence). The germline V and J ends were trimmed by 3 bases and 4 bases, with 4 bases remaining between them. This CDR3 spans 12 amino acids. The CDR3 protein is CASSFGNQPQHF. In DNA, the CDR3 is TGTGCCAGCAGCTTCGGTAATCAGCCCCAGCATTTT.

This clone was found many times. The J gene is TRBJ2-2, the V gene TRBV6-4, with 10 bases lining up with TRBD1. Trimming removed 8 bases from V and 5 bases from J; junction bases left unmatched: 5. The CDR3 runs 14 residues. CDR1 is MRHNA, CDR2 SNTAGT, per germline. The CDR3 loop reads CASSGQGSTGELFF. The DNA for the CDR3 is TGTGCCAGCTCGGGACAGGGGAGTACCGGGGAGCTGTTTTTT.

The V and J genes are TRBV27 and TRBJ2-2; D is undetermined. Germline V gene sequence: CDR1 MNHEY, CDR2 SMNVEV (reference sequence). The CDR3 is 12 amino acids. With 6 bases removed from V and 1 base from J, the gap between germline ends came to 3 bases. The CDR3 region has the DNA TGTGCCAGCAGCCAGAACACCGGGGAGCTGTTTTTT. It encodes CASSQNTGELFF.

Of note for this clone: The same CDR3 arises from other DNA sequences in this sample as well. This chain connects TRBV5-1 to TRBJ1-2; D possibly corresponds to TRBD1 (6 bases). This CDR3 has 14 residues. From germline, CDR1 is SGHRS and CDR2 YFSETQ. Trimming shortened V by 0 bases and J by 5 bases, and 11 bases separated the two germline ends. Here the CDR3 reads CASSLVGQLYGYTF. DNA of the CDR3: TGCGCCAGCAGCTTGGTCGGACAGCTATATGGCTACACCTTC. Complete variable domain (other parts from reference TRBV5-1 and TRBJ1-2): KAGVTQTPRYLIKTRGQQVTLSCSPISGHRSVSWYQQTPGQGLQFLFEYFSETQRNKGNFPGRFSGRQFSNSRSEMNVSTLELGDSALYLCASSLVGQLYGYTFGSGTRLTVV.

J is TRBJ2-4 and V is TRBV6-1; maybe TRBD1 (6 bases). Trimming took 1 base from V and 0 from J, leaving 7 bases between them. Germline V gene data show CDR1 as MNHNS and CDR2 as SASEGT. This CDR3 has 15 amino acids. The CDR3 region is CASSEVGGAKNIQYF. CDR3 sequence (DNA): TGTGCCAGCAGTGAAGTAGGGGGAGCCAAAAACATTCAGTACTTC.

The chain combines TRBV12-3 or TRBV12-4 with TRBJ1-2; no firm D call. The CDR3 loop spans 12 amino acids. V gave up 7 bases and J gave up 5 bases, with 11 bases separating them. The CDR3 nucleotides read TGTGCCAGCACCCCCAACATGTATGGCTACACCTTC. It translates to CASTPNMYGYTF.

The rearrangement links TRBV19 to TRBJ1-2, with no clear D. CDR3 length: 12 residues. Trimming removed 5 bases from V and 6 bases from J, with 10 bases in between. Germline-derived CDR1 and CDR2 are LNHDA and SQIVND (reference sequence). The chain's CDR3 is CASSEREDGYTF. The CDR3 DNA reads TGTGCCAGTAGTGAACGGGAAGATGGCTACACCTTC.

The chain joins TRBV21-1 to TRBJ1-3; the listed D gene, TRBD1, was not tested against the DNA. TRBV21-1 constitutes a pseudogene. The CDR3 sequence is 20 residues long. The CDR3: CASSKGRAWDREGSGNTIYF. The CDR3 DNA is TGTGCCAGCAGCAAAGGGCGGGCTTGGGACAGGGAAGGATCTGGAAACACCATATATTTT.

The chain has TRBV4-1 and TRBJ1-6, with 7 bases aligning to TRBD1. V was pared by 3 bases and J by 9 bases, with 11 bases of the junction left unmatched. The length of the CDR3 is 16 residues. Germline V gives CDR1 MGHRA, CDR2 YSYEKL. The CDR3 loop reads CASSQIRDSWSSPLHF. The CDR3 DNA is TGCGCCAGCAGCCAGATCAGGGACAGCTGGAGTTCACCCCTCCACTTT.

This chain connects TRBV7-2 to TRBJ1-2, with a tentative D call TRBD1 (5 bases). CDR3 length: 16 amino acids. V shed 1 base and J shed 7 bases, with 19 bases lying between them. In germline, CDR1 is SGHTA, CDR2 FQGNSA. CDR3 protein: CASSLGPSGQGGGYTF. CDR3 nucleotide sequence: TGTGCCAGCAGCTTAGGGCCTTCCGGGCAGGGTGGTGGCTACACCTTC.

The J gene is TRBJ2-5, the V gene TRBV27; weak D call: TRBD2 (6 bases). V lost 4 bases and J 5 bases, leaving 14 bases between the germline ends. Germline V gives CDR1 MNHEY, CDR2 SMNVEV (reference sequence). CDR3 size: 14 residues. The CDR3 loop reads CASSSWRDLETQYF. The CDR3 DNA reads as TGTGCCAGCAGTTCATGGAGGGATCTGGAGACCCAGTACTTC.

The rearrangement uses TRBV19 and TRBJ1-2; tentative D call: TRBD1 (6 bases). Germline V gene lookup returns CDR1 LNHDA and CDR2 SQIVND (reference sequence). The V gene lost 5 bases and the J gene lost 2 bases, with 9 bases spanning the gap. The CDR3 has 13 amino acids. The DNA of the CDR3 is TGTGCCAGTAGTGCTCAGGGGAACTATGGCTACACCTTC. This translates into CASSAQGNYGYTF.

This rearrangement joins TRBV7-9 to TRBJ2-6; a possible D gene is TRBD1 (5 bases). V was cut by 4 bases and J by 0 bases, with 16 bases left in between. Germline assignment: CDR1 SEHNR and CDR2 FQNEAQ (reference sequence). CDR3 size: 18 residues. The DNA for the CDR3 is TGTGCCAGCAGCTCCCCCCGGCAGGGTGACTCTGGGGCCAACGTCCTGACTTTC. It codes for CASSSPRQGDSGANVLTF.

This chain links TRBV7-9 with TRBJ1-5, with D unresolved. V lost 2 bases and J 4 bases, leaving 6 bases between the germline ends. The CDR3 is made up of 13 amino acids. Per germline, CDR1 SEHNR and CDR2 FQNEAQ (reference sequence). The CDR3 DNA reads TGTGCCAGCAGCTTACAGGCGAATCAGCCCCAGCATTTT. This translates into CASSLQANQPQHF. Supplemented by reference TRBV7-9 and TRBJ1-5, the full variable domain reads DTGVSQNPRHKITKRGQNVTFRCDPISEHNRLYWYRQTLGQGPEFLTYFQNEAQLEKSRLLSDRFSAERPKGSFSTLEIQRTEQGDSAMYLCASSLQANQPQHFGDGTRLSIL.

The chain uses TRBV19 and TRBJ1-6; D not certain. The CDR3 covers 14 residues. The V and J ends lost 6 bases and 0 bases respectively, with 6 bases between them. Germline-derived CDR1 and CDR2 are LNHDA and SQIVND (reference sequence). The CDR3 loop reads CASSLSSYNSPLHF. The CDR3 region has the DNA TGTGCCAGTAGCCTCAGCTCCTATAATTCACCCCTCCACTTT.

V usage is TRBV5-4 and J usage is TRBJ1-4, with 9 positions matching TRBD1. The CDR3 has 14 residues. The germline CDR1 and CDR2 sequences are SGHNT and YYREEE (reference sequence). Trimming removed 3 bases from V and 3 bases from J; junction bases left unmatched: 0. CDR3 amino acids: CASSYRGPNEKLFF. CDR3 bases: TGTGCCAGCAGCTACAGGGGGCCTAATGAAAAACTGTTTTTT.

This clone has only a few counts. CDR3 region: CASGFGQGTAFF. The CDR3 nucleotides read TGTGCTAGTGGGTTCGGACAGGGGACAGCTTTCTTT. V is TRBV12-5 and J is TRBJ1-1, with 9 bases lining up with TRBD1. The germline CDR1 and CDR2 sequences are LGHNT and FRNRAP. With V trimmed by 6 bases and J by 10 bases, 6 bases remained unmatched. The CDR3 covers 12 residues.

The J gene is TRBJ2-3, the V gene TRBV5-1; TRBD2 might be the D (5 bases). The CDR3 runs 15 residues. CDR1 and CDR2 from the germline V gene are SGHRS and YFSETQ. The V gene lost 4 bases and the J gene lost 1 base, with 13 bases spanning the gap. CDR3 sequence: CASSAEGSRTDTQYF. CDR3 nucleotide sequence: TGCGCCAGCAGCGCCGAGGGATCCCGCACAGATACGCAGTATTTT.

The CDR3 is CASRTGSADEKLFF. The CDR3 coding sequence is TGTGCCAGCAGAACAGGGTCGGCGGATGAAAAACTGTTTTTT. The chain recombines TRBV6-5 with TRBJ1-4; a weak D match, TRBD1 (6 bases). This CDR3 is 14 amino acids long. Trimming stripped 6 bases from V and 6 bases from J, with 14 bases between. Germline CDR1 is MNHEY and CDR2 is SVGAGI.

V and J are TRBV6-5 and TRBJ1-1; 8 nucleotides match TRBD1. The CDR3 sequence is 12 residues long. From germline, CDR1 is MNHEY and CDR2 SVGAGI. V shed 8 bases and J 2 bases; nucleotides not matched to a gene: 1. The CDR3 loop is CASGQGNTEAFF. CDR3 DNA: TGTGCCAGCGGACAGGGCAACACTGAAGCTTTCTTT.

The gene calls are TRBV7-2 and TRBJ2-1; the D gene is possibly TRBD2 (6 bases). The V end lost 5 bases, the J end lost 2 bases, and 16 bases lay between the germline ends. The CDR3 runs 16 residues. Germline-derived CDR1 and CDR2 are SGHTA and FQGNSA. The CDR3 is CASSPQRGGAYNEQFF. The CDR3 DNA reads as TGTGCCAGCAGCCCACAGAGGGGCGGGGCCTACAATGAGCAGTTCTTC.

The CDR3: CASSFLRGTSGAGGDTQYF. DNA of the CDR3: TGTGCCAGCAGCTTTTTACGCGGGACTAGCGGGGCCGGCGGAGATACGCAGTATTTT. The gene calls are TRBV7-9 and TRBJ2-3, with 13 bases lining up with TRBD2. The CDR3 has 19 amino acids. CDR1 is SEHNR and CDR2 is FQNEAQ in the germline V gene (reference sequence). The V segment lost 3 bases and the J segment 5 bases; nucleotides outside the gene matches: 14. Supplemented by reference TRBV7-9 and TRBJ2-3, the full variable domain reads DTGVSQNPRHKITKRGQNVTFRCDPISEHNRLYWYRQTLGQGPEFLTYFQNEAQLEKSRLLSDRFSAERPKGSFSTLEIQRTEQGDSAMYLCASSFLRGTSGAGGDTQYFGPGTRLTVL.

The CDR3 protein is CASSRDRLNEQFF. CDR3 sequence (DNA): TGTGCCAGCAGCCGGGACAGGCTCAATGAGCAGTTCTTC. V is TRBV6-4 and J is TRBJ2-1; 8 bases are shared with TRBD1. CDR1 and CDR2 from the germline V gene are MRHNA and SNTAGT. The CDR3 covers 13 residues. The junction had 4 bases not matched to a gene; V was cut back by 6 bases and J by 6 bases.